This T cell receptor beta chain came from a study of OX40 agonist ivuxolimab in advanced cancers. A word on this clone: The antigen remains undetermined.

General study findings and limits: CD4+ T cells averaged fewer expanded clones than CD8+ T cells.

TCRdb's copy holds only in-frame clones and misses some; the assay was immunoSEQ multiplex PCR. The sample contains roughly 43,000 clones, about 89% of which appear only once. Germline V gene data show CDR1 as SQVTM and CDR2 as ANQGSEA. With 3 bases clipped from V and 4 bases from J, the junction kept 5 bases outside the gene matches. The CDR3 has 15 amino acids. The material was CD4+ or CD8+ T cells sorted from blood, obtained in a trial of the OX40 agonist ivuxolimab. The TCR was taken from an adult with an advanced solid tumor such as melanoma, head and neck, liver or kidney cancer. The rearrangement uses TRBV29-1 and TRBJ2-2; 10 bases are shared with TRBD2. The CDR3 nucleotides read TGCAGCGTTGATTTAGCGGGGGGCCGCACCGGGGAGCTGTTTTTT. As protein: CSVDLAGGRTGELFF.